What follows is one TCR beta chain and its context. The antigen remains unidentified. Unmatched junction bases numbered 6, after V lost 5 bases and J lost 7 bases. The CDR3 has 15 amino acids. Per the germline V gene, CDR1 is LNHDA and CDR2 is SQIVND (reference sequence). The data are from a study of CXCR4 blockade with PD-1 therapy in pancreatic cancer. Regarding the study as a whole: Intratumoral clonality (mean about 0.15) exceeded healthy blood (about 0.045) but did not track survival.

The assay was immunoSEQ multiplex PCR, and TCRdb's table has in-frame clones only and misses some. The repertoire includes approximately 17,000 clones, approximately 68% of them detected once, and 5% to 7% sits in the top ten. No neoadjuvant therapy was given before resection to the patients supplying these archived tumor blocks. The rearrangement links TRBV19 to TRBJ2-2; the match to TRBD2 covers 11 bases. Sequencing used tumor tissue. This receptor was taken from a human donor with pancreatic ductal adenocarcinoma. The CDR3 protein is CASSLAGGSLGELFF. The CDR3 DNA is TGTGCCAGTAGTCTAGCGGGAGGTTCCCTCGGGGAGCTGTTTTTT.